The 10 T cell receptor beta chains reported below all come from one sample, sequenced in a study of blood T cell repertoires in COVID-19. Data came from immunoSEQ multiplex PCR; TCRdb stores just in-frame clones and leaves some out. The sample holds a few hundred thousand clones, about 91% seen once. Material: PBMCs or T cells enriched from blood (not recorded which). All receptors derive from a woman between 35 and 50 years old who had recovered from COVID-19.

The chain is built from TRBV14 and TRBJ1-1; TRBD1 is a possible D gene (6 bases). Germline V lookup: CDR1 SGHDN, CDR2 FVKESK. This CDR3 is built from 15 residues. The V and J ends lost 4 bases and 1 base respectively, with 13 bases between them. The CDR3 DNA reads TGTGCCAGCAGCCCTATACAGGGCAAGAACACTGAAGCTTTCTTT. Translation gives CASSPIQGKNTEAFF.

This rearrangement joins TRBV3-1 (or the pseudogene TRBV3-2) to TRBJ2-6; D gene unclear. V dropped 2 bases and J dropped 4 bases, with 9 bases sitting between them. The CDR3 has 15 residues. Per the germline V gene, CDR1 is LGHDT and CDR2 is YNNKEL (reference sequence). CDR3: CASSQKLSGANVLTF. For the CDR3, the DNA is TGTGCCAGCAGCCAAAAGCTCTCCGGGGCCAACGTCCTGACTTTC.

The rearrangement links TRBV5-1 to TRBJ2-5; possible D gene TRBD1, 6 bases. Germline V gene data show CDR1 as SGHRS and CDR2 as YFSETQ. The CDR3 is made up of 16 amino acids. The V end was cut by 0 bases, the J end by 1 base, with 13 bases between. CDR3 DNA: TGCGCCAGCAGCTTGGGGGCAGGGGCCATCCAAGAGACCCAGTACTTC. It translates to CASSLGAGAIQETQYF.

The chain combines TRBV24-1 with TRBJ2-5, with 7 bases fitting TRBD1. The ends lost 1 base at V and 2 bases at J; junction bases unmatched: 6. Germline V gene lookup returns CDR1 KGHDR and CDR2 SFDVKD. This CDR3 comprises 16 residues. CDR3 region: CATSDFPRTGQETQYF. The CDR3 coding sequence is TGTGCCACCAGTGATTTCCCCCGGACAGGTCAAGAGACCCAGTACTTC.

This chain uses TRBV7-8 with TRBJ1-1, with TRBD1 identical over 8 bases. The CDR3 runs 13 residues. Germline V gene lookup returns CDR1 SGHVS and CDR2 FQNEAQ. V lost 5 bases, J lost 4 bases, and 3 bases stayed unmatched. The CDR3 sequence: CASSKDRVTEAFF. CDR3 DNA: TGTGCCAGCAGCAAGGACAGGGTCACTGAAGCTTTCTTT. Drawing the rest from reference TRBV7-8 and TRBJ1-1, the complete variable domain is GAGVSQSPRYKVAKRGQDVALRCDPISGHVSLFWYQQALGQGPEFLTYFQNEAQLDKSGLPSDRFFAERPEGSVSTLKIQRTQQEDSAVYLCASSKDRVTEAFFGQGTRLTVV.

The J gene is TRBJ2-1, the V gene TRBV18, with 8 bases fitting TRBD2. CDR1 and CDR2 (germline): KGHSH, LQKENI. V dropped 3 bases and J dropped 3; count of bases not matched to a gene: 4. There are 15 residues in the CDR3. The CDR3, as DNA: TGTGCCAGCTCACCCGTAGCGGGATTCTACAATGAGCAGTTCTTC. The encoded protein is CASSPVAGFYNEQFF.

This chain connects TRBV6-1 to TRBJ2-1, with a weak D call TRBD2 (5 bases). Trimming removed 3 bases from V and 9 bases from J, with 18 bases in between. CDR1 is MNHNS, CDR2 SASEGT, per germline. This CDR3 has 15 amino acids. The CDR3 spells CASSDLLRATSEQFF. The CDR3 DNA reads TGTGCCAGCAGTGATCTGCTGAGGGCCACCAGTGAGCAGTTCTTC.

The chain recombines TRBV15 with TRBJ2-1; 7 positions match TRBD2. Per germline, CDR1 LNHNV and CDR2 YYDKDF (reference sequence). CDR3 size: 14 residues. V gave up 7 bases and J gave up 4 bases; unmatched junction bases: 7. The CDR3 nucleotides are TGTGCCACCAAAGGATCTAGCGGATACAATGAGCAGTTCTTC. The encoded protein is CATKGSSGYNEQFF. Looking up the rest from reference TRBV15 and TRBJ2-1 gives the full variable domain: DAMVIQNPRYQVTQFGKPVTLSCSQTLNHNVMYWYQQKSSQAPKLLFHYYDKDFNNEADTPDNFQSRRPNTSFCFLDIRSPGLGDTAMYLCATKGSSGYNEQFFGPGTRLTVL.

V and J are TRBV2 and TRBJ2-3; D perhaps matches TRBD1 (5 bases). Per germline, CDR1 SNHLY and CDR2 FYNNEI. The CDR3 consists of 14 residues. V was clipped by 7 bases and J by 2 bases, with 13 bases between them. The CDR3 nucleotides are TGTGCCAGCACAGGGCCTCTGATCACAGATACGCAGTATTTT. It is translated as CASTGPLITDTQYF.

V is TRBV27 and J is TRBJ1-2, with TRBD1 identical over 9 bases. The CDR3 loop spans 15 amino acids. The germline gives CDR1 MNHEY, CDR2 SMNVEV (reference sequence). V was clipped by 2 bases and J by 6 bases; unmatched bases: 7. The CDR3 is CASSLTGGARDGYTF. The CDR3 bases are TGTGCCAGCAGTTTAACAGGGGGCGCAAGGGATGGCTACACCTTC.